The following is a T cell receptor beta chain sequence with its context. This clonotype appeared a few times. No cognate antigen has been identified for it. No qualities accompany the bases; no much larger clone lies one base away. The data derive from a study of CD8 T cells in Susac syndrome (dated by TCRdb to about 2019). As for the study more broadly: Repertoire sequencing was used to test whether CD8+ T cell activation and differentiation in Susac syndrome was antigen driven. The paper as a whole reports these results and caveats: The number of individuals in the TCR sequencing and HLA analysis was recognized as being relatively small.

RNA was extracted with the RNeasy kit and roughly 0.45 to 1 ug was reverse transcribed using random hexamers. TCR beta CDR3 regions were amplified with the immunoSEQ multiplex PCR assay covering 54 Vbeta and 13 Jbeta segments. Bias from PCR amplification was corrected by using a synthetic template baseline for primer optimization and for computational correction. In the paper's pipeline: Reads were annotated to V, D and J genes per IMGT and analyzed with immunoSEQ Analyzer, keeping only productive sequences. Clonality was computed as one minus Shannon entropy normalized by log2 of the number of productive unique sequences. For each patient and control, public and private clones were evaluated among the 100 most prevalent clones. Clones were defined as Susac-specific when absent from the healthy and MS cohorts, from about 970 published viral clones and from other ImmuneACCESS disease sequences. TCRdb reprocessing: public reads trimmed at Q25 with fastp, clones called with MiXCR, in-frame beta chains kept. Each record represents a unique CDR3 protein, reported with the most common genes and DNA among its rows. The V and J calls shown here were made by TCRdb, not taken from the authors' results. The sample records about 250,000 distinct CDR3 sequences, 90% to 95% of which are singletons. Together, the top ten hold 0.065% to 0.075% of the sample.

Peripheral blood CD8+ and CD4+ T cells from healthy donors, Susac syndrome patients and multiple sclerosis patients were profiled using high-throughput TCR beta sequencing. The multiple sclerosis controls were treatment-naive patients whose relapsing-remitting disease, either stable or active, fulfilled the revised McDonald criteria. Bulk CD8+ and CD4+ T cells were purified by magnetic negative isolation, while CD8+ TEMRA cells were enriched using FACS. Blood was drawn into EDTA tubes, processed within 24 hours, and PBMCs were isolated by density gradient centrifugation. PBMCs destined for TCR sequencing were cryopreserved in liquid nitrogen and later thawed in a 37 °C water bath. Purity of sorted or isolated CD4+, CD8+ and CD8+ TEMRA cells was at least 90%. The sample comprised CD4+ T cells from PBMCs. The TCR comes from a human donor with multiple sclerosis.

This receptor carries the CDR3 CSGESTDTQYF. The DNA sequence is TGCAGCGGGGAGAGCACAGATACGCAGTATTTT. The rearrangement joined TRBV29-1 to TRBJ2-3; the D region possibly corresponds to TRBD2 (5 bases align). Trimming at the junction amounts to 7 bases on V and 0 bases on J, and the germline ends lie 5 bases apart. Via the germline V gene, CDR1 is SQVTM and CDR2 ANQGSEA. Measured from the cysteine to the phenylalanine, the CDR3 is 11 residues long. The sequence is cut down to CDR3 DNA, 33 bases in frame from base 1.